One and the same sample provided the 27 T cell receptor beta chains below, sequenced in a study of blood T cell repertoires in COVID-19. The data were produced by immunoSEQ multiplex PCR, yet TCRdb's version contains in-frame clones alone and is incomplete. The sample records 180,000 or so clones, approximately 81% being singletons. Material for sequencing was peripheral blood. These receptors were collected from a person aged 65 to 85 with COVID-19, enrolled during active disease.

The rearrangement links TRBV24-1 to TRBJ1-3; TRBD1 agrees at 8 bases. V was clipped by 3 bases and J by 4 bases; unmatched bases: 4. The CDR3 is made up of 15 amino acids. Per germline, CDR1 KGHDR and CDR2 SFDVKD. CDR3 loop: CATSDHGQGGNTIYF. CDR3 in DNA: TGTGCCACCAGTGATCACGGACAGGGCGGAAACACCATATATTTT.

The rearrangement uses TRBV5-1 and TRBJ2-1; tentatively, D is TRBD1 (5 bases). Germline V gene lookup returns CDR1 SGHRS and CDR2 YFSETQ. The CDR3 extends over 16 amino acids. With 0 bases removed from V and 0 bases from J, the gap between germline ends came to 10 bases. The CDR3 nucleotides are TGCGCCAGCAGCTTGGGGACAACGAGCTCCTACAATGAGCAGTTCTTC. Protein sequence: CASSLGTTSSYNEQFF.

The chain couples TRBV5-1 to TRBJ1-1, with 8 bases fitting TRBD1. V lost 0 bases to trimming and J lost 11 bases; unmatched junction nucleotides: 6. The CDR3 length is 13 residues. Looked up from germline, CDR1 is SGHRS and CDR2 is YFSETQ. CDR3 in amino acids: CASSLVPGGLAFF. The CDR3 coding sequence is TGCGCCAGCAGCTTGGTGCCAGGGGGCTTGGCTTTCTTT.

The gene calls are TRBV5-4 and TRBJ1-2; TRBD1 aligns across 9 bases. CDR3 size: 16 residues. Germline trimming cut 4 bases from V and 5 bases from J; bases unmatched to any gene: 12. CDR1 is SGHNT, CDR2 YYREEE, per germline (reference sequence). The CDR3: CASSPAIDRGVYGYTF. The DNA of the CDR3 is TGTGCCAGCAGCCCAGCGATCGACAGGGGGGTATATGGCTACACCTTC. Using reference TRBV5-4 and TRBJ1-2 for the parts outside the CDR3, the full variable domain is ETGVTQSPTHLIKTRGQQVTLRCSSQSGHNTVSWYQQALGQGPQFIFQYYREEENGRGNFPPRFSGLQFPNYSSELNVNALELDDSALYLCASSPAIDRGVYGYTFGSGTRLTVV.

Concerning this clone: At the DNA level, this CDR3 is encoded by other sequences in the same sample as well. The genes are TRBV9 and TRBJ2-3, with TRBD1 as a possible D gene (5 bases). The CDR3 totals 14 residues. Trimming removed 2 bases at V and 0 bases at J, with 7 bases between. Germline-derived CDR1 and CDR2 are SGDLS and YYNGEE. The CDR3 region has the DNA TGTGCCAGCAGCGTGTCAGGGAGCACAGATACGCAGTATTTT. This encodes CASSVSGSTDTQYF.

The chain joins TRBV28 to TRBJ1-2; possibly TRBD1 for D (6 bases). V was trimmed by 5 bases and J by 4 bases, leaving 20 bases between them. Germline assignment: CDR1 MDHEN and CDR2 SYDVKM. The CDR3 is 16 residues long. The CDR3 bases are TGTGCCAGCAGTGCCCCTGGGACACAATCCTTCTATGGCTACACCTTC. The encoded protein is CASSAPGTQSFYGYTF.

The chain employs TRBV9 and TRBJ2-7, with D possibly TRBD2 on 5 matching bases. Germline CDR1 reads SGDLS; CDR2 reads YYNGEE. The CDR3 consists of 14 residues. V was trimmed by 0 bases and J by 7 bases, leaving 14 bases between them. The CDR3 nucleotides read TGTGCCAGCAGCGTAGCGGGCCGGCCGGGGGAGCAGTACTTC. Protein: CASSVAGRPGEQYF.

This clone showed up just a few times. The chain combines TRBV6-2 or TRBV6-3 with TRBJ2-1; 8 bases are shared with TRBD2. J gave up 4 bases and V 0 bases, and 8 bases lay outside the gene matches. Per the germline V gene, CDR1 is MNHEY and CDR2 is SVGEGT. The CDR3 runs to 17 residues. The CDR3 region is CASSYSPASGLYNEQFF. CDR3 nucleotide sequence: TGTGCCAGCAGTTACTCCCCGGCTAGCGGGTTATACAATGAGCAGTTCTTC.

This clone turned up a few times. This sequence joins TRBV5-5 and TRBJ2-7, with D unresolved. The V gene lost 6 bases and the J gene lost 2 bases, with 15 bases spanning the gap. This CDR3 spans 14 amino acids. Germline lookup yields CDR1 SGHKS and CDR2 YYEKEE (reference sequence). This CDR3 is CASNAPERAYEQYF. The DNA of the CDR3 is TGTGCCAGCAACGCCCCCGAAAGAGCCTACGAGCAGTACTTC. The full variable domain, in which reference TRBV5-5 and TRBJ2-7 provide the parts outside the CDR3, is DAGVTQSPTHLIKTRGQQVTLRCSPISGHKSVSWYQQVLGQGPQFIFQYYEKEERGRGNFPDRFSARQFPNYSSELNVNALLLGDSALYLCASNAPERAYEQYFGPGTRLTVT.

The rearrangement joins TRBV30 to TRBJ2-5; 9 bases fit TRBD1. Germline V gene sequence: CDR1 GTSNPN, CDR2 SVGIG (reference sequence). This CDR3 is 15 amino acids long. V lost 1 base and J lost 5; bases outside the gene matches: 8. This CDR3 reads CAWSATGTGLETQYF. The CDR3 DNA is TGTGCCTGGAGTGCTACTGGGACAGGGCTGGAGACCCAGTACTTC.

This clone was seen a few times. The gene calls are TRBV16 and TRBJ2-1; the D is unclear. This CDR3 contains 12 residues. Germline CDR1 KGHSY, CDR2 FQNENV. V was cut by 3 bases and J by 10 bases, with 10 bases left in between. DNA for the CDR3: TGTGCCAGCAGCCATTATACACGAGAGCAGTTCTTC. It encodes CASSHYTREQFF.

This CDR3 reads CASSSDIPPLYEQYF. The CDR3 region has the DNA TGTGCCAGCAGTTCCGACATCCCACCTCTCTACGAGCAGTACTTC. The chain combines TRBV7-2 with TRBJ2-7; D remains ambiguous. CDR1 and CDR2 (germline): SGHTA, FQGNSA. Trimming took 6 bases from V and 3 from J, leaving 18 bases between them. The CDR3 sequence is 15 residues long.

The chain links TRBV6-5 to TRBJ2-6, with a possible D match to TRBD1 (6 bases). Germline values: CDR1 MNHEY, CDR2 SVGAGI. The CDR3 has 14 residues. V was shortened by 6 bases and J by 4 bases, with 10 bases between the two germline ends. The CDR3 loop reads CASSPRGGANVLTF. CDR3 coding DNA: TGTGCCAGCAGCCCCAGGGGCGGGGCCAACGTCCTGACTTTC.

In this sample, this clone turned up a few times. The V gene is TRBV7-6, the J gene TRBJ2-1; TRBD1 agrees at 7 bases. Trimming took 5 bases from V and 9 from J; bases not matched to a gene: 7. The CDR3 is 13 residues long. CDR1 and CDR2 (germline): SGHVS, FNYEAQ. CDR3 sequence reads: CASSLGQAGEQFF. Written as DNA, the CDR3 is TGTGCCAGCAGCCTAGGACAGGCGGGTGAGCAGTTCTTC. The variable domain in full, with the rest retrieved from reference TRBV7-6 and TRBJ2-1, is GAGVSQSPRYKVTKRGQDVALRCDPISGHVSLYWYRQALGQGPEFLTYFNYEAQQDKSGLPNDRFSAERPEGSISTLTIQRTEQRDSAMYRCASSLGQAGEQFFGPGTRLTVL.

This clone was picked up one time. The rearrangement joins TRBV12-2 to TRBJ2-7; no check of the table's D call, TRBD2, against the DNA was made. TRBV12-2 is noted as a pseudogene. This CDR3 comprises 18 residues. The DNA of the CDR3 is TGTGCAAGTCGCACGTGGTCGGGGAGGGCAGGGAATAGATACGAGCAGTACTTC. Protein sequence: CASRTWSGRAGNRYEQYF.

The J gene is TRBJ1-6, the V gene TRBV13; TRBD1 might be the D (5 bases). CDR1 PRHDT and CDR2 FYEKMQ come from the germline V gene (reference sequence). V was shortened by 5 bases and J by 9 bases, with 14 bases between the two germline ends. CDR3 length: 14 residues. CDR3 sequence (DNA): TGTGCCAGCAGCAAGGGTAGGGGATTTTCACCCCTCCACTTT. It encodes CASSKGRGFSPLHF.

CDR3 nucleotide sequence: TGTGCCAGCAGAGCGACGGAAGACTGGCGGACTGAAGCTTTCTTT. Its translation is CASRATEDWRTEAFF. The chain joins TRBV3-1 (or the pseudogene TRBV3-2) to TRBJ1-1; D not resolved. The CDR3 length is 15 residues. Trimming shortened V by 6 bases and J by 5 bases, and 19 bases separated the two germline ends. The germline V gene has CDR1 LGHDT and CDR2 YNNKEL (reference sequence).

The rearrangement uses TRBV30 and TRBJ2-5; 9 nucleotides agree with TRBD2. V was pared by 3 bases and J by 5 bases, with 7 bases of the junction left unmatched. Per the germline V gene, CDR1 is GTSNPN and CDR2 is SVGIG (reference sequence). The CDR3 totals 14 residues. The CDR3 DNA is TGTGCCTGGAGGATAGCGGGAGTCGGGGAGACCCAGTACTTC. Protein product: CAWRIAGVGETQYF.

The chain employs TRBV5-1 and TRBJ1-5; 9 nucleotides agree with TRBD1. CDR3 length equals 15 residues. V dropped 3 bases and J dropped 0; count of bases not matched to a gene: 1. Per the germline V gene, CDR1 is SGHRS and CDR2 is YFSETQ. CDR3 residues: CASSWTGDSNQPQHF. CDR3 sequence (DNA): TGCGCCAGCAGCTGGACAGGGGATAGCAATCAGCCCCAGCATTTT.

The chain couples TRBV29-1 to TRBJ1-4; 9 nucleotides agree with TRBD1. Germline V gene data show CDR1 as SQVTM and CDR2 as ANQGSEA. Trimming took 3 bases from V and 6 from J; bases not matched to a gene: 8. The CDR3 totals 15 residues. CDR3 sequence reads: CSVELDRGGDEKLFF. The CDR3 coding sequence is TGCAGCGTTGAGTTGGACAGGGGAGGGGATGAAAAACTGTTTTTT.

The CDR3 DNA follows: TGCAGCGTTGAAGGGACAGGGGGGTTCGGCGGCTACACCTTC. This encodes CSVEGTGGFGGYTF. This chain links TRBV29-1 with TRBJ1-2; the match to TRBD1 covers 10 bases. Germline V lookup: CDR1 SQVTM, CDR2 ANQGSEA. The CDR3 has 14 residues. The ends lost 1 base at V and 8 bases at J; junction bases unmatched: 7.

The rearrangement uses TRBV3-1 (or the pseudogene TRBV3-2) and TRBJ1-3, with D unclear. The germline V and J ends were trimmed by 5 bases and 3 bases, with 14 bases remaining between them. CDR1 is LGHDT, CDR2 YNNKEL, per germline (reference sequence). CDR3 size: 15 residues. CDR3 in amino acids: CASSSLLVGGNTIYF. The CDR3 DNA reads TGTGCCAGCAGCTCTCTCCTAGTGGGTGGAAACACCATATATTTT.

This rearrangement joins TRBV5-1 to TRBJ2-4, with D maybe TRBD2 (5 bases). Trimming stripped 0 bases from V and 8 bases from J, with 9 bases between. The CDR3 runs 13 residues. The germline CDR1 and CDR2 sequences are SGHRS and YFSETQ. This chain's CDR3 is CASSLVAGDIQYF. CDR3 nucleotide sequence: TGCGCCAGCAGCTTGGTGGCCGGGGACATTCAGTACTTC.

The rearrangement links TRBV3-1 (or the pseudogene TRBV3-2) to TRBJ1-1; no firm D call. Germline V CDR1 and CDR2: LGHDT, YNNKEL (reference sequence). The CDR3 is made up of 13 amino acids. V was shortened by 1 base and J by 3 bases, with 6 bases between the two germline ends. This chain's CDR3 is CASSQAGYTEAFF. In DNA form, the CDR3 reads TGTGCCAGCAGCCAAGCCGGGTACACTGAAGCTTTCTTT.

The rearrangement uses TRBV12-3 or TRBV12-4 and TRBJ1-1; D gene ambiguous. V gave up 3 bases and J gave up 8 bases, with 10 bases separating them. This CDR3 comprises 12 residues. As DNA, the CDR3 is TGTGCCAGCAGTTTTAGCGGGCCCGAAGCTTTCTTT. Translated, it gives CASSFSGPEAFF.

The V and J genes are TRBV7-3 and TRBJ1-1; TRBD1 aligns across 8 bases. CDR3 length: 15 residues. CDR1 is SGHTA and CDR2 is FQGTGA in the germline V gene. The V and J ends lost 6 bases and 1 base, in that order; junction bases with no gene match: 7. DNA of the CDR3: TGTGCCAGCAGTTCTACAGGGGGAAAGAACACTGAAGCTTTCTTT. Translated: CASSSTGGKNTEAFF.

The CDR3 sequence: CASSVSQGGAEAFF. The CDR3 DNA is TGCGCCAGCAGTGTATCTCAGGGAGGGGCTGAAGCTTTCTTT. This chain uses TRBV10-1 with TRBJ1-1, with D perhaps TRBD1 (5 bases). The CDR3 loop spans 14 amino acids. Germline values: CDR1 WNHNN, CDR2 SYGVQD (reference sequence). Trimming took 4 bases from V and 6 from J, leaving 15 bases between them.